Sequencing of this TCR beta chain was carried out in a study of blood T cell repertoires in COVID-19. Study details: Samples taken during acute and convalescent COVID-19 were collected in the United States, Italy and Spain. Sources were T cells, B-cell-depleted T cells, or PBMCs; the material itself was cDNA or gDNA.

The authors' processing: Amplification with reference gene primers provided the estimates of nucleated cell counts. Sequencing used immunoSEQ multiplex PCR; TCRdb keeps in-frame clones, though not all of them. Clone size and V and J calls were adopted from that table, with D and trimming inferred from the DNA. The sample lists over 60,000 clones; roughly 82% were seen once. The receptor was derived from a human donor in a cohort sampled during active COVID-19. Sequencing was carried out using peripheral blood.

CDR3 loop: CASSLDRTYEQYF. The CDR3 nucleotides read TGTGCCAGCAGCTTAGACAGGACCTACGAGCAGTACTTC. The chain has TRBV7-2 and TRBJ2-7; D may be TRBD1 (5 bases). CDR1 is SGHTA and CDR2 is FQGNSA in the germline V gene. Trimming removed 1 base at V and 2 bases at J, with 6 bases between. The CDR3 has 13 residues.